Sequencing of this T cell receptor (beta chain) was carried out in a study of T cells in women clearing cervical HPV infection. Study as a whole: Case blood was drawn when the lesion was first found; control blood after infection became undetectable.

Notes on this clone: The read terminates 3 residues before the CDR3 end, so the remaining end is supplied by the germline J gene.

Average input was around 1,300 ng genomic DNA for immunoSEQ TCR beta CDR3 amplification. TCRdb's copy holds only in-frame clones and misses some; the assay was immunoSEQ multiplex PCR. The sample features under 50,000 clones, with 6.4% in its top ten. CDR1 is KGHSH and CDR2 is LQKENI in the germline V gene. The germline V and J ends were trimmed by 3 bases and 3 bases, with 8 bases remaining between them. This CDR3 has 14 amino acids. This receptor was obtained from a woman aged 18 to 75 with a cervical HPV16 infection that either progressed to CIN3+ or cleared (not recorded which). This rearrangement joins TRBV18 to TRBJ2-2; no clear D. Sequenced sample: blood buffy coat. The CDR3 loop is CASSPKEDTGELFF. CDR3 DNA (partial): TGTGCCAGCTCACCTAAAGAGGACACCGGGGAG.